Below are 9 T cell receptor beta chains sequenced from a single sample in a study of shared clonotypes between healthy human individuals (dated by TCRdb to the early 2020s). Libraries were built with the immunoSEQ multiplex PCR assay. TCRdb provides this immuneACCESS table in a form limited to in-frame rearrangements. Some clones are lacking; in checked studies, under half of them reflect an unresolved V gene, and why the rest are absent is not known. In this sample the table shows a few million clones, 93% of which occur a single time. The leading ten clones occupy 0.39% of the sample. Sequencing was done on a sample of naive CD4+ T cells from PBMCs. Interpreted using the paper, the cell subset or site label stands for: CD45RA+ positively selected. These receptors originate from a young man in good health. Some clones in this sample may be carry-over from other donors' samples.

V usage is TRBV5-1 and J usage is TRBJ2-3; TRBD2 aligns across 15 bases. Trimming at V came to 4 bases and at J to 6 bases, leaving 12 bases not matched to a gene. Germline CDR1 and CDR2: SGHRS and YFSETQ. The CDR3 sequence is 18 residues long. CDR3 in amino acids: CASSGIVTGTSGRDTQYF. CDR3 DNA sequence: TGCGCCAGCAGCGGAATCGTCACCGGGACTAGCGGGAGGGATACGCAGTATTTT.

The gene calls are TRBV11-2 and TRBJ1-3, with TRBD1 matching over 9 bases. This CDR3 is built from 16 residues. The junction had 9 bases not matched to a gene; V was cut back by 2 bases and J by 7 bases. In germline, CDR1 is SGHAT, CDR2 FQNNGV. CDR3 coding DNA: TGTGCCAGCAGCTTATCACAGGGGGCATTGGGTAACACCATATATTTT. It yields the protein CASSLSQGALGNTIYF.

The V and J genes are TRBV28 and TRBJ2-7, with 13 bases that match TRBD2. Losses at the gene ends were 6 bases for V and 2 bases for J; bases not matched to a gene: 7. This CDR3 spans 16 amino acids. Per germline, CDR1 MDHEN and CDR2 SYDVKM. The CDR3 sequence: CASRSPGLAGTYEQYF. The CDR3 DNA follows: TGTGCCAGCAGGTCCCCGGGACTAGCGGGAACCTACGAGCAGTACTTC.

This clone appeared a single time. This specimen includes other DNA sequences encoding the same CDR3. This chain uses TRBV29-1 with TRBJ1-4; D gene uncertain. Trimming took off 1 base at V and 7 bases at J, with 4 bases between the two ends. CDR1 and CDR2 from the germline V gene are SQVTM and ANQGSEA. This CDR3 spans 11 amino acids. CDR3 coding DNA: TGCAGCGTTGAAGTAGTTGAAAAACTGTTTTTT. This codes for CSVEVVEKLFF.

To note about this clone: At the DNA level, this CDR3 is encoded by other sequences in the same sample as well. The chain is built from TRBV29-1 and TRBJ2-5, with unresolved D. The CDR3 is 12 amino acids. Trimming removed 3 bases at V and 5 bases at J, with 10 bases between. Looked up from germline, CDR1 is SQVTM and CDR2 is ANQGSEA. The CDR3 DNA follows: TGCAGCGTTGATCTTGGGGTGGAGACCCAGTACTTC. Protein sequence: CSVDLGVETQYF. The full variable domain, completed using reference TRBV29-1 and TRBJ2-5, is SAVISQKPSRDICQRGTSLTIQCQVDSQVTMMFWYRQQPGQSLTLIATANQGSEATYESGFVIDKFPISRPNLTFSTLTVSNMSPEDSSIYLCSVDLGVETQYFGPGTRLLVL.

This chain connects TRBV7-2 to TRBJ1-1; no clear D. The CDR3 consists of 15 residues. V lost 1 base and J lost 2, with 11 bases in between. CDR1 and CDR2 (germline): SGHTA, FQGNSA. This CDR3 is CASSLVWTGNTEAFF. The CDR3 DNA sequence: TGTGCCAGCAGCTTAGTATGGACGGGAAACACTGAAGCTTTCTTT.

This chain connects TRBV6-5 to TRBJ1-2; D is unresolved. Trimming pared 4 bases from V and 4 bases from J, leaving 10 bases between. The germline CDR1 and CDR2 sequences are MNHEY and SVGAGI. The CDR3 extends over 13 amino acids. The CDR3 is CASSSRDGYGYTF. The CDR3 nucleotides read TGTGCCAGCAGTTCTCGGGATGGCTATGGCTACACCTTC.

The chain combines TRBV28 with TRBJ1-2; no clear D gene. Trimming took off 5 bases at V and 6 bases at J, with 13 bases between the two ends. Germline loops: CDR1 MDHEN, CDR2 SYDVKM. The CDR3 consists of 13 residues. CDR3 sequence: CASSREGQNGYTF. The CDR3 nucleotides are TGTGCCAGCAGTAGGGAGGGTCAGAATGGCTACACCTTC.

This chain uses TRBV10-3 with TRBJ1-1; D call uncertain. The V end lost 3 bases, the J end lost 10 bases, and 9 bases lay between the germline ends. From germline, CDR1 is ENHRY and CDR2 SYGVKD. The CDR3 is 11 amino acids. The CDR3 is CAISDLPGAFF. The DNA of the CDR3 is TGTGCCATCAGTGATCTGCCCGGAGCTTTCTTT.